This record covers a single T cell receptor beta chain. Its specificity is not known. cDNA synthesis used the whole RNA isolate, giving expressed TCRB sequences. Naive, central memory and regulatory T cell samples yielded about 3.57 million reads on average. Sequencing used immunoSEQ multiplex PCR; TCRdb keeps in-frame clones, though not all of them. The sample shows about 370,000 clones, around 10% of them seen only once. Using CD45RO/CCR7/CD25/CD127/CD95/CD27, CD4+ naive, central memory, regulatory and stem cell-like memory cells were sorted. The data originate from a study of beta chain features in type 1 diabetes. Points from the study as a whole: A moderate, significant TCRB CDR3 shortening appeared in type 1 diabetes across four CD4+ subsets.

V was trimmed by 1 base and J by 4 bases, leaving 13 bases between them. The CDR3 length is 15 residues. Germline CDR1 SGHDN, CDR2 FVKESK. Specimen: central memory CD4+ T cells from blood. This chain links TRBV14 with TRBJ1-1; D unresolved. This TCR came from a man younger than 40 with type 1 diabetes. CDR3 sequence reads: CASSQAQGTGTEAFF. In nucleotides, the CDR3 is TGTGCCAGCAGCCAAGCACAAGGTACGGGCACTGAAGCTTTCTTT.